A single sample gave rise to the 22 T cell receptor beta chains below, sequenced in a study of cytomegalovirus exposure and HLA in healthy donors. The PCR used 60 Vbeta and 13 Jbeta primers. The assay was immunoSEQ multiplex PCR, and TCRdb's table has in-frame clones only and misses some. There are about 120,000 clones in the sample; around 67% occur only once, and 4.1% lies in the top ten. The sequenced material came from PBMCs. Receptor source: a woman between 40 and 50 years old in good health and CMV-seronegative.

The chain links TRBV6-5 to TRBJ1-1; D remains unclear. CDR3 size: 14 residues. Trimming took 7 bases from V and 6 from J, leaving 18 bases between them. Germline V gene data show CDR1 as MNHEY and CDR2 as SVGAGI. The CDR3 sequence is CASTSSQVRAEAFF. The DNA of the CDR3 is TGTGCCAGCACCTCATCCCAGGTTCGCGCTGAAGCTTTCTTT.

The chain has TRBV7-2 and TRBJ2-2, with D unclear. The germline V and J ends were trimmed by 0 bases and 0 bases, with 8 bases remaining between them. Germline V gene data show CDR1 as SGHTA and CDR2 as FQGNSA. The CDR3 is 16 residues long. In nucleotides, the CDR3 is TGTGCCAGCAGCTTAGCGGGCAGCACGAACACCGGGGAGCTGTTTTTT. It is translated as CASSLAGSTNTGELFF.

The chain links TRBV20-1 to TRBJ1-2, with TRBD1 as a possible D gene (5 bases). The CDR3 length is 11 residues. Per the germline V gene, CDR1 is DFQATT and CDR2 is SNEGSKA (reference sequence). CDR3 nucleotides: TGCATCGCGGGGGGGAGCTATGGCTACACCTTC. Translation gives CIAGGSYGYTF.

In this sample, this clone turned up a few times. This chain links TRBV5-4 with TRBJ1-1; TRBD1 might be the D (5 bases). The CDR3 has 14 amino acids. V lost 4 bases to trimming and J lost 4 bases, with 14 bases between them. Germline V gene lookup returns CDR1 SGHNT and CDR2 YYREEE (reference sequence). CDR3 DNA: TGTGCCAGCAGCAGTGACAGACGTGGCACTGAAGCTTTCTTT. Its protein is CASSSDRRGTEAFF.

For the CDR3, the DNA is TGTGCCAGCAGTTACGACGGGGTCCGTCTGGGCCAGTACTTC. Translating it yields CASSYDGVRLGQYF. The chain recombines TRBV6-5 with TRBJ2-5, with D possibly matching TRBD2 (5 bases). Per germline, CDR1 MNHEY and CDR2 SVGAGI. V was trimmed by 2 bases and J by 10 bases, leaving 17 bases between them. The CDR3 totals 14 residues.

The J gene is TRBJ2-7, the V gene TRBV15; 10 bases fit TRBD2. There are 14 residues in the CDR3. V was pared by 4 bases and J by 6 bases, with 6 bases of the junction left unmatched. Germline CDR1 reads LNHNV; CDR2 reads YYDKDF (reference sequence). CDR3: CATSTKREGAEQYF. The CDR3 nucleotides are TGTGCCACCAGCACCAAGCGGGAGGGGGCCGAGCAGTACTTC.

The V and J genes are TRBV9 and TRBJ2-3; 10 bases map to TRBD2. V lost 0 bases to trimming and J lost 4 bases; unmatched junction nucleotides: 2. The CDR3 contains 15 residues. Germline V gene sequence: CDR1 SGDLS, CDR2 YYNGEE. The CDR3 spells CASSVGLAGADTQYF. In nucleotides, the CDR3 is TGTGCCAGCAGCGTAGGGCTAGCGGGGGCAGATACGCAGTATTTT.

The chain carries TRBV6-6 and TRBJ1-5; D is unclear. Trimming cost V 5 bases and J 5 bases, with 10 bases left between them. Germline loops: CDR1 MNHNY, CDR2 SVGAGI (reference sequence). The CDR3 contains 13 residues. CDR3 DNA: TGTGCCAGCAGTATCCACCGGGATCAGCCCCAGCATTTT. Translated, it gives CASSIHRDQPQHF.

This clone came up once. The chain has TRBV2 and TRBJ2-1; 9 bases match TRBD1. Germline CDR1 and CDR2: SNHLY and FYNNEI. The CDR3 is 16 residues long. The junction had 13 bases not matched to a gene; V was cut back by 8 bases and J by 5 bases. Here the CDR3 reads CASQDTGGPGHNEQFF. In DNA form, the CDR3 reads TGTGCCAGCCAAGATACAGGGGGCCCCGGCCACAATGAGCAGTTCTTC.

The CDR3 nucleotides read TGTGCCAGCAGTTCCCCGGCGGAGGCGACCCAGCATTTT. Its translation is CASSSPAEATQHF. The J gene is TRBJ1-5, the V gene TRBV6-6; D is uncertain. The CDR3 covers 13 residues. Trimming removed 4 bases from V and 11 bases from J, with 15 bases in between. Germline lookup yields CDR1 MNHNY and CDR2 SVGAGI (reference sequence).

The rearrangement links TRBV18 to TRBJ2-1; D uncertain. CDR1 and CDR2 from the germline V gene are KGHSH and LQKENI. V gave up 1 base and J gave up 5 bases, with 15 bases separating them. The CDR3 has 16 amino acids. CDR3 nucleotides: TGTGCCAGCTCACCACAAGTTCGCGGTCTGAACAATGAGCAGTTCTTC. Translating it yields CASSPQVRGLNNEQFF.

Concerning this clone: Other DNA sequences from this sample encode an identical CDR3 as well. V is TRBV18 and J is TRBJ2-7; D is possibly TRBD1 (5 bases). The CDR3 has 12 residues. Germline loops: CDR1 KGHSH, CDR2 LQKENI. With 2 bases removed from V and 3 bases from J, the gap between germline ends came to 5 bases. The CDR3 coding sequence is TGTGCCAGCTCACCAGACAGCTACGAGCAGTACTTC. It is translated as CASSPDSYEQYF.

This sequence joins TRBV11-2 and TRBJ2-1; perhaps TRBD2 as D (7 bases). The CDR3 covers 16 residues. V lost 5 bases, J lost 9 bases, and 23 bases lay in between. The V gene's germline CDR1 is SGHAT and CDR2 FQNNGV. The CDR3 coding sequence is TGTGCCAGCAGCCCGACGGGTTGGCGGGGGCGGGGTGAGCAGTTCTTC. This codes for CASSPTGWRGRGEQFF.

This clone came up once. The chain uses TRBV28 and TRBJ2-7, with D possibly matching TRBD2 (6 bases). Looked up from germline, CDR1 is MDHEN and CDR2 is SYDVKM. V was pared by 11 bases and J by 1 base, with 18 bases between. The CDR3 runs to 14 residues. CDR3 bases: TGTGCCGCCATACCGGGAGCGTCTTCCTACGAGCAGTACTTC. Translation: CAAIPGASSYEQYF.

The chain is built from TRBV5-1 and TRBJ1-1; tentative D call: TRBD1 (6 bases). This CDR3 has 13 amino acids. The V gene lost 4 bases and the J gene lost 7 bases, with 14 bases spanning the gap. CDR1 is SGHRS, CDR2 YFSETQ, per germline. The CDR3 DNA is TGCGCCAGCAGCCCTGGACAGAGAAGTGAAGCTTTCTTT. Protein sequence: CASSPGQRSEAFF.

This chain joins TRBV5-6 and TRBJ1-1; TRBD1 might be the D (5 bases). Trimming removed 4 bases at V and 2 bases at J, with 15 bases between. The CDR3 consists of 15 residues. CDR1 is SGHDT and CDR2 is YYEEEE in the germline V gene. The CDR3 here is CASSMGLQENTEAFF. The CDR3 DNA sequence: TGTGCCAGCAGCATGGGACTCCAAGAAAACACTGAAGCTTTCTTT.

This chain joins TRBV15 and TRBJ2-7, with D possibly matching TRBD2 (6 bases). Germline CDR1 is LNHNV and CDR2 is YYDKDF (reference sequence). The CDR3 covers 18 residues. V shed 3 bases and J shed 3 bases, with 24 bases lying between them. The CDR3 loop is CATSRRGTRLVSVYEQYF. DNA of the CDR3: TGTGCCACCAGCAGGAGGGGAACCCGACTAGTTTCCGTCTACGAGCAGTACTTC.

The J gene is TRBJ2-2, the V gene TRBV4-2; D is possibly TRBD1 (5 bases). This CDR3 has 19 residues. Per the germline V gene, CDR1 is LGHNA and CDR2 is YNFKEQ. Between the trimmed V and J ends, which lost 0 bases and 0 bases, there was a span of 17 bases. The CDR3 here is CASSQDTRRANANTGELFF. The CDR3 region has the DNA TGTGCCAGCAGCCAAGATACCCGCAGGGCCAACGCGAACACCGGGGAGCTGTTTTTT.

The chain combines TRBV5-4 with TRBJ2-2; TRBD1 matches 7 bases. The CDR3 contains 16 residues. Trimming took 0 bases from V and 3 from J; bases not matched to a gene: 5. CDR1 is SGHNT and CDR2 is YYREEE in the germline V gene (reference sequence). The CDR3 DNA is TGTGCCAGCAGCTTGGGGGACCAGGGGGACACCGGGGAGCTGTTTTTT. Translation: CASSLGDQGDTGELFF.

The sample holds one count of this clone. V usage is TRBV30 and J usage is TRBJ2-5; TRBD2 matches 15 bases. Germline CDR1 reads GTSNPN; CDR2 reads SVGIG (reference sequence). Trimming cost V 1 base and J 5 bases; bases outside gene matches: 11. CDR3 length: 18 amino acids. CDR3 sequence reads: CAWSALRTSGRAQETQYF. Written as DNA, the CDR3 is TGTGCCTGGAGTGCCCTCCGGACTAGCGGGAGGGCCCAGGAGACCCAGTACTTC.

The rearrangement uses TRBV18 and TRBJ2-3; 7 bases align to TRBD1. The V gene end was trimmed by 6 bases and the J gene end by 2 bases; junction bases not matched to a gene: 8. CDR1 and CDR2 from the germline V gene are KGHSH and LQKENI. The CDR3 consists of 15 residues. CDR3 in amino acids: CASSESQGLTDTQYF. CDR3 in DNA: TGTGCCAGCTCGGAATCACAGGGGCTCACAGATACGCAGTATTTT.

The rearrangement uses TRBV9 and TRBJ2-2; 10 bases agree with TRBD2. The V segment lost 0 bases and the J segment 4 bases; nucleotides outside the gene matches: 3. The CDR3 consists of 16 residues. CDR1 is SGDLS and CDR2 is YYNGEE in the germline V gene. The CDR3 sequence is CASSVATSGTTGELFF. The CDR3 coding sequence is TGTGCCAGCAGCGTAGCTACTAGCGGGACCACCGGGGAGCTGTTTTTT. The full variable domain, its missing parts supplied by reference TRBV9 and TRBJ2-2, is DSGVTQTPKHLITATGQRVTLRCSPRSGDLSVYWYQQSLDQGLQFLIQYYNGEERAKGNILERFSAQQFPDLHSELNLSSLELGDSALYFCASSVATSGTTGELFFGEGSRLTVL.